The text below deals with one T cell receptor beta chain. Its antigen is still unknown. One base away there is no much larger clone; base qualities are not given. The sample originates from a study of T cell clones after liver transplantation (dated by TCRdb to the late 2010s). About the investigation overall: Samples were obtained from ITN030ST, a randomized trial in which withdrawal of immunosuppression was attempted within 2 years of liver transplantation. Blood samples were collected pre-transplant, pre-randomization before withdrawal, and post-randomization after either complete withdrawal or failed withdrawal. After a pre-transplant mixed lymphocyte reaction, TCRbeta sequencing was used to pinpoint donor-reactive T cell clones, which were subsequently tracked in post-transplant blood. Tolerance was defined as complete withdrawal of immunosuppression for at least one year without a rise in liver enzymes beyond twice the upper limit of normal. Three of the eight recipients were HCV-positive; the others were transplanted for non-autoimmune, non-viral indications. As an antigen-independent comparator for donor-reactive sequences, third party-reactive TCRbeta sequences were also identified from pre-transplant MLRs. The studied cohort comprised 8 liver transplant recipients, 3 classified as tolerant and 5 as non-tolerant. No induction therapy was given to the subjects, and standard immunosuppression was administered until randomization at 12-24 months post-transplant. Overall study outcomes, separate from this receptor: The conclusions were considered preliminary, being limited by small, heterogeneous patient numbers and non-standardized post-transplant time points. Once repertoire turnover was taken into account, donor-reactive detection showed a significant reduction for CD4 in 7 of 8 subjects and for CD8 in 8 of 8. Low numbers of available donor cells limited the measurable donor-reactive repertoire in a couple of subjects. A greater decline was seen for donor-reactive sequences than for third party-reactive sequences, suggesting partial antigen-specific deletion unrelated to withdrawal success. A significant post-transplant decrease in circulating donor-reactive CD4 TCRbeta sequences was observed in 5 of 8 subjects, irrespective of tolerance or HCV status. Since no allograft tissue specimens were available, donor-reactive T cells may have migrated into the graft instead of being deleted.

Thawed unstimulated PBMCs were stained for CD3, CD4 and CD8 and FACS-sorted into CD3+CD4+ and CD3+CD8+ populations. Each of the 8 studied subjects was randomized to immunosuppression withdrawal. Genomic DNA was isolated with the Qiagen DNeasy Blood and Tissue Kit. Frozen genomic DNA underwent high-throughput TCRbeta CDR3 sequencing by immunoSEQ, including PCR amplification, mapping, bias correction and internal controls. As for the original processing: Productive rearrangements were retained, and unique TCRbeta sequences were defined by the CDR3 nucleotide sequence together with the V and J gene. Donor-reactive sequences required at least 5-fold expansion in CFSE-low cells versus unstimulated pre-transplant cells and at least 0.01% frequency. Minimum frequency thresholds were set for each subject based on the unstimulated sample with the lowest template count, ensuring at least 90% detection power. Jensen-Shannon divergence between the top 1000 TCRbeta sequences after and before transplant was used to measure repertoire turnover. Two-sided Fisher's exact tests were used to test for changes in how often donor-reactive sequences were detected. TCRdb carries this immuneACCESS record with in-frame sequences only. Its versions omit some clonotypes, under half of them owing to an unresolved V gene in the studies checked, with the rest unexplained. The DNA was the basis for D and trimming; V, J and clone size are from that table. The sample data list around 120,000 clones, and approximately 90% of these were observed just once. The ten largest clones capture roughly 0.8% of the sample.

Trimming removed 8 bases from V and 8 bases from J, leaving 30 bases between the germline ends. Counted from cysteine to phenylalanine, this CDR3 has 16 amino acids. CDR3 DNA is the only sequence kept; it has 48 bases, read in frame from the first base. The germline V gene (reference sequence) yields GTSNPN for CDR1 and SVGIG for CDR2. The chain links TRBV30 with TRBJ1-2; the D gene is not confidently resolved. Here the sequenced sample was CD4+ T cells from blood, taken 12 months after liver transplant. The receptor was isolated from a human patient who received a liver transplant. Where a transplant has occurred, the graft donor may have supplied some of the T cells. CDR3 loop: CATVPAVNSLAGGYTF. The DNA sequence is TGTGCCACCGTCCCCGCGGTCAACTCTCTGGCGGGGGGCTACACCTTC.